This TCR beta chain was documented in a study of T-cell reconstitution after alpha-beta-depleted transplantation in children. General study results and limits: When one year had passed after transplant, most T-cell counts and diversity came from newly produced T cells. Where alpha-beta T cells came from about two months after transplant was reportedly several hundred expanded graft clones. Several patients had high TCRbeta diversity at day 60; it came from surviving recipient T cells and thymic progenitors.

V lost 3 bases, J lost 3 bases, and 6 bases stayed unmatched. The CDR3 has 16 amino acids. This clonotype was seen repeatedly, ten times or more. As yet, its antigen is unknown. This sample's TCRbeta library carried unique molecular identifier barcodes. TCRdb independently ran MiXCR on the PCR reads; one entry per CDR3 protein. The sample carries 250,000 to 300,000 distinct CDR3 sequences, roughly 8.2% recorded once. This TCR was sampled from a female patient aged 2-9 years who had a stem cell transplant for Fanconi anemia, so the T cells may come from the graft donor. The chain carries TRBV12-3 or TRBV12-4 and TRBJ2-1; TRBD1 aligns across 9 bases. The sequences come from peripheral blood, collected 360 days after TCRalphabeta/CD19-depleted stem cell transplant. The CDR3 nucleotides read TGTGCCAGCAGTTTTTGGACAGGGGTAGGCTACAATGAGCAGTTCTTC. This codes for CASSFWTGVGYNEQFF.